This T cell receptor beta chain was captured in a study of molecular identifiers for immune sequencing clone quantification. TCRdb re-called the PCR reads through MiXCR, storing one row per CDR3 protein. This sample carries approximately 590,000 distinct CDR3 sequences, about 25% of them seen once, and the ten largest clones take 0.78%. Germline assignment: CDR1 MNHEY and CDR2 SMNVEV (reference sequence). The ends were cut back, 2 bases at V and 0 bases at J, with 9 bases in the middle. The CDR3 is 15 amino acids. The chain uses TRBV27 and TRBJ2-3; D remains ambiguous. The sequenced sample was naive CD8+ T cells from blood, with Jurkat cell RNA spiked in. Documented subset: FACS-sorted CD8+CD4-CCR7+CD45RA+ naive T cells. The origin of this receptor is a human donor in good health. Some libraries in this study had Jurkat cell RNA spiked in. The CDR3 here is CASSLNQFSTDTQYF. DNA of the CDR3: TGTGCCAGCAGTTTAAACCAGTTCAGCACAGATACGCAGTATTTT.